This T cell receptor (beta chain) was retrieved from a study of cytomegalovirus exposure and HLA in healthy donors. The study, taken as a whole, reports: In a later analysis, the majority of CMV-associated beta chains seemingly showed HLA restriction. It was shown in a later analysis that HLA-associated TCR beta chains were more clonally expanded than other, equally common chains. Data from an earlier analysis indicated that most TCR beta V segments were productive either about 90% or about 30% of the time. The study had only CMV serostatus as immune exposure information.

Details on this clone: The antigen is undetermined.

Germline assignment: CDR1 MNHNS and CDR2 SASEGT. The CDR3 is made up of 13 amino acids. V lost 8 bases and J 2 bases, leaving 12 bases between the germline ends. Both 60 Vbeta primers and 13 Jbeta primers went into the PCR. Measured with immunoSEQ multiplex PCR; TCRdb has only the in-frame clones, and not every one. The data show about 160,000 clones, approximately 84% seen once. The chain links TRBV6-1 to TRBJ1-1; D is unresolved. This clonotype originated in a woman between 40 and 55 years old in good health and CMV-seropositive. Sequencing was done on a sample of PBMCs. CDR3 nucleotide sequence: TGTGCCAGCCGGAGGACGGTTAACACTGAAGCTTTCTTT. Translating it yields CASRRTVNTEAFF.